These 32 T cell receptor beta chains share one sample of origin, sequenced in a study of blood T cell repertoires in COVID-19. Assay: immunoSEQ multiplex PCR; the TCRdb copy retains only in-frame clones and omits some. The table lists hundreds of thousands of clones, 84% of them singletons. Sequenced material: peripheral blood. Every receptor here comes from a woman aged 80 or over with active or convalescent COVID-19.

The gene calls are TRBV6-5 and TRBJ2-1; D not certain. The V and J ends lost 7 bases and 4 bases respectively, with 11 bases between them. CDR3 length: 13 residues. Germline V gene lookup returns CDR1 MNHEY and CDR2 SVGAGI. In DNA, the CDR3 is TGTGCCAGCACTCTTCGAGTATACAATGAGCAGTTCTTC. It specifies CASTLRVYNEQFF.

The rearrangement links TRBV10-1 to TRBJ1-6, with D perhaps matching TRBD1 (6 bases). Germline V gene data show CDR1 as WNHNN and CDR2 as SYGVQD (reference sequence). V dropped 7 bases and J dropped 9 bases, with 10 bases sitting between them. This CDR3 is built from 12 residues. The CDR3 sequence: CASTKGGSPLHF. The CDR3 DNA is TGCGCCAGCACCAAAGGGGGTTCACCCCTCCACTTT.

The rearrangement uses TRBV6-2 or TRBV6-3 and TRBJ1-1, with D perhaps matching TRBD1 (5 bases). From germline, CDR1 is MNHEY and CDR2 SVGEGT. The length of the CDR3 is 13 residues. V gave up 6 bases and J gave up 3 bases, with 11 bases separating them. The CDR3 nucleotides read TGTGCCAGCAGCTATCAGGGATACACTGAAGCTTTCTTT. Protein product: CASSYQGYTEAFF.

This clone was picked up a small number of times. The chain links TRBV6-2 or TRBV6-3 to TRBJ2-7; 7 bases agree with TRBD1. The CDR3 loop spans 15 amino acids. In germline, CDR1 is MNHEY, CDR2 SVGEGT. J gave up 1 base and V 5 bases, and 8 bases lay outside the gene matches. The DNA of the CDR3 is TGTGCCAGCAGTCCGCCCCCACAGGGGTCCTACGAGCAGTACTTC. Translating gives CASSPPPQGSYEQYF.

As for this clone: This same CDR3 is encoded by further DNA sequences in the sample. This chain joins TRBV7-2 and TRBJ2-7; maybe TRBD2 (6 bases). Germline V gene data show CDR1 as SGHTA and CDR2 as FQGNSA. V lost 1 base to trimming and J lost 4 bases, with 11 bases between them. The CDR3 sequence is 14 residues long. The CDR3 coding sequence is TGTGCCAGCAGCTTAGGGCGGGGTAGGTACGAGCAGTACTTC. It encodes CASSLGRGRYEQYF.

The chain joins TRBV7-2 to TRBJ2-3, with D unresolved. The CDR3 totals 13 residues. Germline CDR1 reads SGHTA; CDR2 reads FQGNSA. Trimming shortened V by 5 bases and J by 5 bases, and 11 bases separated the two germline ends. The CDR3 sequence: CASSPNSVDTQYF. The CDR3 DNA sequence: TGTGCCAGCAGCCCAAATAGTGTAGATACGCAGTATTTT.

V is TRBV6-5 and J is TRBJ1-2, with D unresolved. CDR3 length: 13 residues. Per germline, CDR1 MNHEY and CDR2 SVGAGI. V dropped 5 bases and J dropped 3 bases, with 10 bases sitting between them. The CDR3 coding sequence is TGTGCCAGCAGTCCGGGGAATTACTATGGCTACACCTTC. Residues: CASSPGNYYGYTF.

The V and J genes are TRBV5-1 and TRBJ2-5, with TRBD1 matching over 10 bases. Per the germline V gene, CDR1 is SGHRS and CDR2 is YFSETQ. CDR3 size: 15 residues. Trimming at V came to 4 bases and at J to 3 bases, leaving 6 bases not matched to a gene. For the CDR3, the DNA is TGCGCCAGCAGCATAACCGGGACAGGGGAAGAGACCCAGTACTTC. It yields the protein CASSITGTGEETQYF. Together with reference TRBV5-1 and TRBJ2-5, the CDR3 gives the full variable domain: KAGVTQTPRYLIKTRGQQVTLSCSPISGHRSVSWYQQTPGQGLQFLFEYFSETQRNKGNFPGRFSGRQFSNSRSEMNVSTLELGDSALYLCASSITGTGEETQYFGPGTRLLVL.

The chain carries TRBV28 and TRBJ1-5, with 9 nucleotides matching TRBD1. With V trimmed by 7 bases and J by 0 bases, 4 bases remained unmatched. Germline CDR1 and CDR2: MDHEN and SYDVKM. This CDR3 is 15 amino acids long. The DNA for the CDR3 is TGTGCCAGCACTCCGACAGGGGGTAGCAATCAGCCCCAGCATTTT. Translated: CASTPTGGSNQPQHF.

The CDR3 region has the DNA TGCAGTGCTAGTTCCGGACAGGGGAATTCACCCCTCCACTTT. It encodes CSASSGQGNSPLHF. This rearrangement joins TRBV20-1 to TRBJ1-6, with 9 bases lining up with TRBD1. Germline V gene lookup returns CDR1 DFQATT and CDR2 SNEGSKA (reference sequence). The CDR3 is 14 amino acids. J was trimmed by 7 bases and V by 3 bases; bases with no gene match: 4.

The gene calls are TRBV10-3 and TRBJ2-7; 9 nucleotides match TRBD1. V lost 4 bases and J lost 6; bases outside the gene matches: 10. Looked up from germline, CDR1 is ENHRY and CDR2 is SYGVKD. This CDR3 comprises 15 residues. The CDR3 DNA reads TGTGCCATCAGTGCCGGGACAGGGAATCTAGGCGAGCAGTACTTC. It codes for CAISAGTGNLGEQYF.

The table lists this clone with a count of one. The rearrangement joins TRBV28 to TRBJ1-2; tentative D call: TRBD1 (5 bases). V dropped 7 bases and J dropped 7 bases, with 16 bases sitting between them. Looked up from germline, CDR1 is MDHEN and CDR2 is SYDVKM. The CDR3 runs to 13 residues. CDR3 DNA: TGTGCCAGCACCCCCACAGGATATCTTGGCTACACCTTC. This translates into CASTPTGYLGYTF.

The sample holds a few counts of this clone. The chain's CDR3 is CATGQGSSKETQYF. DNA of the CDR3: TGTGCCACCGGACAGGGGTCGTCAAAAGAGACCCAGTACTTC. This sequence joins TRBV6-5 and TRBJ2-5; TRBD1 agrees at 9 bases. This CDR3 spans 14 amino acids. Germline lookup yields CDR1 MNHEY and CDR2 SVGAGI. V lost 10 bases to trimming and J lost 3 bases; unmatched junction nucleotides: 9.

The CDR3 DNA follows: TGTGCCAGCAGTACCCTAGCGGGACTTCGAAGTAACAATGAGCAGTTCTTC. This encodes CASSTLAGLRSNNEQFF. The chain is built from TRBV6-2 or TRBV6-3 and TRBJ2-1; 9 positions match TRBD2. The length of the CDR3 is 17 residues. Germline assignment: CDR1 MNHEY and CDR2 SVGEGT. The trim removed 5 bases at V and 5 bases at J, leaving 13 bases unmatched.

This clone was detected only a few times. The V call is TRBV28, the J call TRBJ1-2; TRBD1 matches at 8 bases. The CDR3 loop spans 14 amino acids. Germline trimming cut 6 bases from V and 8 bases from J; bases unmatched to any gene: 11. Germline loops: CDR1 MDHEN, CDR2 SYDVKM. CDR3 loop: CASSRTGKDGGYTF. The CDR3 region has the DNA TGTGCCAGCAGCCGGACAGGGAAGGATGGGGGCTACACCTTC.

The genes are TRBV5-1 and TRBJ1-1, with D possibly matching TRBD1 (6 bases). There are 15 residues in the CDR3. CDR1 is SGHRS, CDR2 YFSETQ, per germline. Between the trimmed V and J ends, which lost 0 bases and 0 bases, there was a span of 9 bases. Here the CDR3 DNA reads TGCGCCAGCAGCTTGGCGGGGGGGCTGAACACTGAAGCTTTCTTT. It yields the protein CASSLAGGLNTEAFF.

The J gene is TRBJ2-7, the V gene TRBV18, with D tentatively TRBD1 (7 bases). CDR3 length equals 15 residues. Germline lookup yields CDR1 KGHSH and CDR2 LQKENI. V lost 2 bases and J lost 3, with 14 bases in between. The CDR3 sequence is CASSPLSQGGYEQYF. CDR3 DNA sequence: TGTGCCAGCTCACCATTGAGCCAGGGGGGCTACGAGCAGTACTTC.

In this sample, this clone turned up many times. This chain's CDR3 is CASSVKHQPQHF. The DNA for the CDR3 is TGTGCCAGCAGTGTAAAACACCAGCCCCAGCATTTT. V usage is TRBV2 and J usage is TRBJ1-5; D is undetermined. Trimming took 4 bases from V and 7 from J, leaving 8 bases between them. CDR3 length: 12 residues. The germline gives CDR1 SNHLY, CDR2 FYNNEI.

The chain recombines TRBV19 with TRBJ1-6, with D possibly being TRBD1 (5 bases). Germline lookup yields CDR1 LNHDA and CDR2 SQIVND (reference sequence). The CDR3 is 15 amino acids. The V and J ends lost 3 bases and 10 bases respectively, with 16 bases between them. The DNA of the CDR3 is TGTGCCAGTAGTATGGACCAGGGTCTCTGGTCACCCCTCCACTTT. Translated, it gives CASSMDQGLWSPLHF. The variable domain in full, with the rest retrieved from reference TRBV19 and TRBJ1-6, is DGGITQSPKYLFRKEGQNVTLSCEQNLNHDAMYWYRQDPGQGLRLIYYSQIVNDFQKGDIAEGYSVSREKKESFPLTVTSAQKNPTAFYLCASSMDQGLWSPLHFGNGTRLTVT.

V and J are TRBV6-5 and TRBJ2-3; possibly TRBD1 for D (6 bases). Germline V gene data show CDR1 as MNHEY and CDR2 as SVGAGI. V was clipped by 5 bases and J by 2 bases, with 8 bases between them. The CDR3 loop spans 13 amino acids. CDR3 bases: TGTGCCAGCAGTAACAGGGTCACAGATACGCAGTATTTT. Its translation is CASSNRVTDTQYF.

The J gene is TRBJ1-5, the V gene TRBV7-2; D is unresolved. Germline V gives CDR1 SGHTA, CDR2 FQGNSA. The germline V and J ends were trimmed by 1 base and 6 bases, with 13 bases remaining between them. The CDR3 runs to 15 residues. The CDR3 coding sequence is TGTGCCAGCAGCTTAGAACTTATGTTAGTTCAGCCCCAGCATTTT. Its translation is CASSLELMLVQPQHF.

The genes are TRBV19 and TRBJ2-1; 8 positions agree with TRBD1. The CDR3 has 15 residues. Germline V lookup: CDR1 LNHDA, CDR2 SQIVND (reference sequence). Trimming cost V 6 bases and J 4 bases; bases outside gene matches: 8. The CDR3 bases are TGTGCCAGTAGAGACAGGGGAACGAGGTACAATGAGCAGTTCTTC. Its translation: CASRDRGTRYNEQFF.

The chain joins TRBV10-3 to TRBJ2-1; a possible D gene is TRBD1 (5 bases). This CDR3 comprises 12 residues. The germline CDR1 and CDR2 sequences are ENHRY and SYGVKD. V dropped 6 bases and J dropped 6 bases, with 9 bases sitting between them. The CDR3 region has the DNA TGTGCCATCAGCAGGGATCGCAATGAGCAGTTCTTC. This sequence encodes CAISRDRNEQFF.

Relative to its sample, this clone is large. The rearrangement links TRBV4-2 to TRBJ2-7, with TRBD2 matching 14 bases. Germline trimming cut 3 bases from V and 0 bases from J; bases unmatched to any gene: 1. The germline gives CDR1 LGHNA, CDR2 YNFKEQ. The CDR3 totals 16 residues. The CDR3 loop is CASSQTSGGASYEQYF. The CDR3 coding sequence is TGTGCCAGCAGCCAGACTAGCGGGGGGGCCTCCTACGAGCAGTACTTC.

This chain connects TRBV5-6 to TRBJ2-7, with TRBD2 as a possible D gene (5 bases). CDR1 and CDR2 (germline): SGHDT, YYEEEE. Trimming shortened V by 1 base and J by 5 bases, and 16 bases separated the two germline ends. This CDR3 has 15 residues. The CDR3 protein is CASSLLSGKRDEQYF. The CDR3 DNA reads TGTGCCAGCAGCTTGCTTTCGGGCAAGAGGGACGAGCAGTACTTC.

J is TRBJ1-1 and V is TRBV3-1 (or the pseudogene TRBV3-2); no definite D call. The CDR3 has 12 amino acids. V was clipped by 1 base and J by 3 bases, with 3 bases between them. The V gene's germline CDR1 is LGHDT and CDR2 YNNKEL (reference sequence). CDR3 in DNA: TGTGCCAGCAGCCAAGCTGACACTGAAGCTTTCTTT. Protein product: CASSQADTEAFF.

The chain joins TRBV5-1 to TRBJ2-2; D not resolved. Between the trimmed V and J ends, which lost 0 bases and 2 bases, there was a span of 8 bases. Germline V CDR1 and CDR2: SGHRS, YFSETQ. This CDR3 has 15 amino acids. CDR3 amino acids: CASSLDGGNTGELFF. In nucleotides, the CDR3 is TGCGCCAGCAGCTTGGATGGCGGAAACACCGGGGAGCTGTTTTTT.

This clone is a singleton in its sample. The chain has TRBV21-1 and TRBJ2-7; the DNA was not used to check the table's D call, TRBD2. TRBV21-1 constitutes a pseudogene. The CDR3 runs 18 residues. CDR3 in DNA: TGTGCCAGCAGCATACCCGGGACTAGGATCCTAACTGGGTACGAGCAGTACTTC. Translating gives CASSIPGTRILTGYEQYF.

CDR3 coding DNA: TGTGCCAGCAGCGGGTCCCGGGACAGGGACGATAATTCACCCCTCCACTTT. Translated: CASSGSRDRDDNSPLHF. The rearrangement joins TRBV5-5 to TRBJ1-6, with TRBD1 identical over 9 bases. Germline V CDR1 and CDR2: SGHKS, YYEKEE (reference sequence). The length of the CDR3 is 17 residues. With V trimmed by 4 bases and J by 5 bases, 10 bases remained unmatched.

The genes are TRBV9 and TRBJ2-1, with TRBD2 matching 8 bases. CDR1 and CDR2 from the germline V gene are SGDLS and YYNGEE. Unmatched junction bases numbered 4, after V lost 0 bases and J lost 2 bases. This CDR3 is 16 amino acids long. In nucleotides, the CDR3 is TGTGCCAGCAGCGTAGTTGGCGGGGGGCCCTACAATGAGCAGTTCTTC. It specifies CASSVVGGGPYNEQFF.

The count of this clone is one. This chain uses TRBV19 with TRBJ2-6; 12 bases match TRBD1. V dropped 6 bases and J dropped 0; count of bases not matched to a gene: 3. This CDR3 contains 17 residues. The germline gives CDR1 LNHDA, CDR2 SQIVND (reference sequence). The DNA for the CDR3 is TGTGCCAGTAGAGGGACAGGGGGCTCCTCTGGGGCCAACGTCCTGACTTTC. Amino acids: CASRGTGGSSGANVLTF. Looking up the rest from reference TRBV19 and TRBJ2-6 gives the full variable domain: DGGITQSPKYLFRKEGQNVTLSCEQNLNHDAMYWYRQDPGQGLRLIYYSQIVNDFQKGDIAEGYSVSREKKESFPLTVTSAQKNPTAFYLCASRGTGGSSGANVLTFGAGSRLTVL.

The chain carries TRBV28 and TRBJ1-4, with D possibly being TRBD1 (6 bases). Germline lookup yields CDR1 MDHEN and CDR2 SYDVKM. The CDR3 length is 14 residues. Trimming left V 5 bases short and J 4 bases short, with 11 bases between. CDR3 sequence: CASSRGQLNEKLFF. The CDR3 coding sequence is TGTGCCAGCAGTCGCGGACAGCTTAATGAAAAACTGTTTTTT.